The next 17 T cell receptor beta chains were all read from a single sample in a study of cytomegalovirus exposure and HLA in healthy donors. Both 60 Vbeta primers and 13 Jbeta primers went into the PCR. TCRdb's copy holds only in-frame clones and misses some; the assay was immunoSEQ multiplex PCR. The sample lists about 200,000 clones, 70% to 80% occurring once. Sequencing was done on a sample of PBMCs. These receptors were obtained from a man aged 25-40 years in good health and CMV-seronegative.

This clone was seen a single time. The V call is TRBV6-6, the J call TRBJ2-7; possible D gene TRBD2, 5 bases. CDR1 is MNHNY, CDR2 SVGAGI, per germline (reference sequence). V lost 4 bases, J lost 6 bases, and 7 bases lay in between. This CDR3 has 11 residues. Here the CDR3 reads CASSSSIEQYF. CDR3 in DNA: TGTGCCAGCAGTTCTAGCATCGAGCAGTACTTC.

Notes on this clone: A read error may produce the germline difference seen at one junction end. The J gene is TRBJ1-2, the V gene TRBV29-1; 11 nucleotides line up with TRBD1. This CDR3 has 14 amino acids. Germline CDR1 reads SQVTM; CDR2 reads ANQGSEA. CDR3 coding DNA: TGCAGCGTTGACTCGCGGACAGGGGGCGATGGCTACAACTTC. Translation: CSVDSRTGGDGYNF.

The V and J genes are TRBV7-9 and TRBJ1-1, with 9 positions matching TRBD1. The V gene's germline CDR1 is SEHNR and CDR2 FQNEAQ (reference sequence). After removal of 2 bases from V and 5 bases from J, the junction contained 9 bases not matched to a gene. The CDR3 loop spans 16 amino acids. The CDR3 DNA is TGTGCCAGCAGCTTAACCACAGGGGGCAGGGAAACTGAAGCTTTCTTT. Translating it yields CASSLTTGGRETEAFF. The whole variable domain, remainder taken from reference TRBV7-9 and TRBJ1-1, is DTGVSQNPRHKITKRGQNVTFRCDPISEHNRLYWYRQTLGQGPEFLTYFQNEAQLEKSRLLSDRFSAERPKGSFSTLEIQRTEQGDSAMYLCASSLTTGGRETEAFFGQGTRLTVV.

The chain combines TRBV30 with TRBJ1-5; D remains unclear. Per germline, CDR1 GTSNPN and CDR2 SVGIG (reference sequence). The CDR3 contains 14 residues. V was clipped by 1 base and J by 4 bases, with 11 bases between them. The CDR3 DNA is TGTGCCTGGAGTGGGGCAGGTCTTAATCAGCCCCAGCATTTT. This translates into CAWSGAGLNQPQHF.

The chain is built from TRBV5-4 and TRBJ1-1, with 9 bases aligning to TRBD1. The germline V gene has CDR1 SGHNT and CDR2 YYREEE (reference sequence). The junction had 5 bases not matched to a gene; V was cut back by 3 bases and J by 8 bases. This CDR3 region has 13 residues. The CDR3 protein is CASSSKDRGEAFF. CDR3 coding DNA: TGTGCCAGCAGCTCTAAGGACAGGGGCGAAGCTTTCTTT.

This chain connects TRBV5-1 to TRBJ2-1; TRBD1 is a possible D gene (5 bases). The CDR3 has 14 amino acids. V lost 0 bases and J lost 4, with 8 bases in between. CDR1 SGHRS and CDR2 YFSETQ come from the germline V gene. The CDR3 is CASSLAQGYNEQFF. The CDR3 coding sequence is TGCGCCAGCAGCTTGGCCCAGGGTTACAATGAGCAGTTCTTC.

V usage is TRBV7-3 and J usage is TRBJ2-3, with TRBD2 matching 9 bases. The CDR3 length is 16 residues. The trim removed 6 bases at V and 6 bases at J, leaving 13 bases unmatched. Germline V gene sequence: CDR1 SGHTA, CDR2 FQGTGA. The CDR3 DNA reads as TGTGCCAGCAGTCACCACTCAGTAGCGGGAGACGATACGCAGTATTTT. The encoded protein is CASSHHSVAGDDTQYF.

This clone was counted once. The chain employs TRBV29-1 and TRBJ2-7, with D uncertain. Germline loops: CDR1 SQVTM, CDR2 ANQGSEA. The CDR3 is 13 amino acids. The V end was cut by 3 bases, the J end by 0 bases, with 9 bases between. This CDR3 is CSVDEPGSYEQYF. DNA of the CDR3: TGCAGCGTTGATGAGCCGGGCTCCTACGAGCAGTACTTC.

This chain uses TRBV27 with TRBJ1-2; 8 bases line up with TRBD1. The CDR3 has 13 residues. The ends lost 6 bases at V and 5 bases at J; junction bases unmatched: 5. CDR1 and CDR2 (germline): MNHEY, SMNVEV (reference sequence). This CDR3 is CASRPQGEYGYTF. Written as DNA, the CDR3 is TGTGCCAGCAGACCACAGGGGGAATATGGCTACACCTTC.

The chain employs TRBV19 and TRBJ2-7, with 8 bases fitting TRBD2. Germline V gene data show CDR1 as LNHDA and CDR2 as SQIVND (reference sequence). J gave up 6 bases and V 2 bases, and 6 bases lay outside the gene matches. CDR3 length: 14 amino acids. CDR3 loop: CASSISSGSGEQYF. The DNA for the CDR3 is TGTGCCAGTAGTATATCGAGCGGGAGCGGCGAGCAGTACTTC.

The V and J genes are TRBV4-1 and TRBJ2-1; the D is unclear. This CDR3 has 13 residues. Germline values: CDR1 MGHRA, CDR2 YSYEKL. The V gene lost 3 bases and the J gene lost 8 bases, with 11 bases spanning the gap. This CDR3 is CASSHHGVDEQFF. The CDR3 bases are TGCGCCAGCAGCCATCACGGAGTAGATGAGCAGTTCTTC.

The V gene is TRBV5-1, the J gene TRBJ2-7; 7 nucleotides align to TRBD1. The CDR3 length is 15 residues. The trim removed 4 bases at V and 2 bases at J, leaving 9 bases unmatched. From germline, CDR1 is SGHRS and CDR2 YFSETQ. CDR3 nucleotide sequence: TGCGCCAGCAGCCTACGAGCCGGGACAGCCTACGAGCAGTACTTC. The encoded protein is CASSLRAGTAYEQYF.

The rearrangement uses TRBV9 and TRBJ2-5, with unresolved D. Matching the DNA end better, TRBJ2-7 makes the J call doubtful. The V gene's germline CDR1 is SGDLS and CDR2 YYNGEE. This CDR3 has 14 residues. The DNA for the CDR3 is TGTGCCAGCAGCGTAAATTCGCAGGTCTACGAGCAGTACTTC. It yields the protein CASSVNSQVYEQYF.

The chain combines TRBV7-9 with TRBJ1-4; the D gene is possibly TRBD1 (5 bases). The length of the CDR3 is 13 residues. Germline loops: CDR1 SEHNR, CDR2 FQNEAQ (reference sequence). The V and J ends lost 3 bases and 7 bases respectively, with 9 bases between them. CDR3 coding DNA: TGTGCCAGCAGCTTCCAGGGCAGTGAAAAACTGTTTTTT. Translation: CASSFQGSEKLFF.

The chain links TRBV5-4 to TRBJ2-2; 9 bases are shared with TRBD2. Germline V lookup: CDR1 SGHNT, CDR2 YYREEE (reference sequence). V was pared by 3 bases and J by 8 bases, with 8 bases of the junction left unmatched. The CDR3 extends over 15 amino acids. CDR3 coding DNA: TGTGCCAGCAGCTCACCGGGACTAGCAACTGGGGAGCTGTTTTTT. Translation gives CASSSPGLATGELFF.

The gene calls are TRBV11-2 and TRBJ1-1, with a possible D match to TRBD1 (6 bases). CDR3 length: 15 residues. The ends were cut back, 5 bases at V and 2 bases at J, with 15 bases in the middle. The germline V gene encodes CDR1 SGHAT and CDR2 FQNNGV. This CDR3 reads CASSQRYRDNTEAFF. The CDR3 region has the DNA TGTGCCAGCAGCCAGAGATACAGGGACAACACTGAAGCTTTCTTT.

V usage is TRBV5-4 and J usage is TRBJ2-7; a weak D match, TRBD2 (5 bases). The CDR3 is 14 amino acids. V dropped 4 bases and J dropped 7 bases, with 18 bases sitting between them. Germline values: CDR1 SGHNT, CDR2 YYREEE (reference sequence). Here the CDR3 DNA reads TGTGCCAGCAGCGGGCCCCACGAGGGCCAGGAGCAGTACTTC. Protein product: CASSGPHEGQEQYF.